Included here is one TCR beta chain sequence, with context. This sample was taken from a study of blood T cell repertoires in COVID-19. Study overall: Whether acute or convalescent, the COVID-19 samples came from the United States, Italy and Spain.

The table came from immunoSEQ multiplex PCR; TCRdb's copy has only in-frame clones and leaves some out. Altogether 200,000 to 250,000 clones are present, 65% to 85% being singletons, with the ten largest covering 6.8%. Trimming cost V 3 bases and J 0 bases; bases outside gene matches: 8. CDR3 length: 18 residues. Germline CDR1 reads KGHSH; CDR2 reads LQKENI. Participants were placed into cohorts based on the clinical history they reported. The chain recombines TRBV18 with TRBJ1-3, with 10 nucleotides matching TRBD1. The specimen sequenced was PBMCs or T cells enriched from blood (not recorded which). This receptor was identified in a woman in her 40s who had recovered from COVID-19. CDR3 protein: CASSPNPRTGGSGNTIYF. The CDR3 nucleotides read TGTGCCAGCTCACCCAATCCTCGGACAGGGGGCTCTGGAAACACCATATATTTT.